This TCR beta chain was recorded in a study of graft-versus-host responses after intestinal transplantation. Germline V gives CDR1 MNHEY, CDR2 SMNVEV (reference sequence). This CDR3 is built from 13 residues. TCRdb's table, derived via immunoSEQ multiplex PCR, lists solely in-frame clones and lacks some. The sample contains around 71,000 clones, roughly 90% of which appear only once. Once transplant had occurred, bone marrow came from the posterior iliac crest or another site. The rearrangement links TRBV27 to TRBJ2-5; 9 nucleotides agree with TRBD2. Matching the DNA end better, TRBJ2-7 makes the J call doubtful. This sequence was found in a human patient who received an intestinal transplant, so some T cells may come from the graft donor. Sequenced here: bone marrow, sampled around 730 days after intestinal transplantation. The CDR3 DNA follows: TGTGCCAGCAGTTTACTGCGGGGGGGCGAGCAGTACTTC. It translates to CASSLLRGGEQYF.